The TCR beta chain described here comes from a study of T cell responses to AZD1222 COVID-19 vaccine. The table came from immunoSEQ multiplex PCR; TCRdb's copy has only in-frame clones and leaves some out. The sample yields 95,000 to 110,000 clones, 70% to 90% seen once. The CDR3 sequence is 15 residues long. The V gene's germline CDR1 is SGHTA and CDR2 FQGNSA. The V and J ends lost 0 bases and 5 bases respectively, with 10 bases between them. The receptor was isolated from an adult who received the AZD1222 COVID-19 vaccine. Sequenced here: peripheral blood, sampled 28 days after the second AZD1222 dose. The chain couples TRBV7-2 to TRBJ2-2, with D possibly TRBD1 on 5 matching bases. The CDR3 bases are TGTGCCAGCAGCTTAGCCAGGGTCCTGACCGGGGAGCTGTTTTTT. Protein sequence: CASSLARVLTGELFF. Full variable domain (rest looked up from reference TRBV7-2 and TRBJ2-2): GAGVSQSPSNKVTEKGKDVELRCDPISGHTALYWYRQSLGQGLEFLIYFQGNSAPDKSGLPSDRFSAERTGGSVSTLTIQRTQQEDSAVYLCASSLARVLTGELFFGEGSRLTVL.